These T cell receptor beta chains were read from a single sample in a study of CD8 T cells in Susac syndrome. Each CDR3 protein is one row after TCRdb ran MiXCR on the immunoSEQ multiplex PCR reads. The table shows 80,000 to 90,000 distinct CDR3 sequences, with 85% to 95% occurring only once. The sequenced material came from CD8+ T cells from PBMCs. These receptors were obtained from a human donor with Susac syndrome. CDR3s include the opening cysteine and the closing phenylalanine or tryptophan. A D gene is named only where the DNA matches it firmly. Clone size is stated in some rows and not others, as once, few, many or a class when expanded.

>-|TRBJ2-1|TRBV5-4|-
CASSPIDNNEQFF
TGTGCCAGCAGCCCGATAGACAACAATGAGCAGTTCTTC
>-|TRBJ2-7|TRBV5-6|-
CASSGEREQYF
TGTGCCAGCAGCGGTGAGCGGGAGCAGTACTTC
>-|TRBJ2-7|TRBV6-5|-
CASSWDGGQYEQYF
TGTGCCAGCAGCTGGGACGGAGGGCAATACGAGCAGTACTTC
>-|TRBJ2-1|TRBV24-1|-
CATSPSDHNEQFF
TGTGCCACCAGTCCTAGCGATCACAATGAGCAGTTCTTC
>-|TRBJ2-7|TRBV5-4|once
CASSRDWSSYEQYF
TGTGCCAGCAGCCGTGACTGGAGCTCCTACGAGCAGTACTTC
>-|TRBJ1-1|TRBV29-1|once
CSVPKGAEAFF
TGCAGCGTTCCCAAGGGCGCTGAAGCTTTCTTT
>-|TRBJ1-1|TRBV29-1|-
CSAANTEAFF
TGCAGCGCCGCGAACACTGAAGCTTTCTTT
>-|TRBJ2-2|TRBV7-9|-
CASSVDVAANTGELFF
TGTGCCAGCAGCGTGGACGTCGCCGCGAACACCGGGGAGCTGTTTTTT
>-|TRBJ1-5|TRBV7-9|-
CASSPTTGGQPQHF
TGTGCCAGCAGCCCTACAACTGGAGGTCAGCCCCAGCATTTT
>-|TRBJ2-1|TRBV20-1|once
CSASDEDSVRNEQFF
TGCAGTGCTAGTGATGAGGACTCCGTCCGCAATGAGCAGTTCTTC
>TRBD2|TRBJ2-7|TRBV20-1|-
CSAPGLASPEQYF
TGCAGTGCTCCGGGACTAGCGTCTCCCGAGCAGTACTTC
>TRBD1|TRBJ2-7|TRBV25-1|-
CASSEDRGLGEQYF
TGTGCCAGCAGTGAAGACAGGGGGCTAGGCGAGCAGTACTTC
>TRBD1|TRBJ2-1|TRBV7-6|once
CASSLSTGDAPYNEQFF
TGTGCCAGCAGCTTGTCCACAGGGGACGCCCCTTACAATGAGCAGTTCTTC
>-|TRBJ2-3|TRBV6-6|-
CASSYPRDTQYF
TGTGCCAGCAGTTACCCCCGAGATACGCAGTATTTT
>TRBD1|TRBJ1-2|TRBV3-1|-
CASSQDEAGQSYGYTF
TGTGCCAGCAGCCAAGATGAAGCGGGACAGTCCTATGGCTACACCTTC
>-|TRBJ2-7|TRBV29-1|-
CSVEGQGWYEQYF
TGCAGCGTTGAGGGGCAGGGGTGGTACGAGCAGTACTTC